This TCR beta chain was sequenced for a study of OX40 agonist ivuxolimab in advanced cancers. Study-wide context: In this trial design, patients received ivuxolimab intravenously at 0.01 to 10 mg/kg every 2 weeks. With a range of about 23 to 90, age averaged about 59 years, and 65% to 90% were male. The study, taken as a whole, reports: There were also nonresponders showing low normalized T-cell clonal expansion. At doses 0.1 to 3.0 mg/kg, CD4+ and CD8+ clones expanded.

Method: immunoSEQ multiplex PCR; TCRdb's copy keeps in-frame clones and lacks some. The data contain about 63,000 clones, approximately 86% of them singletons. In regard to this clone: Its specificity is unknown.

This sequence was found in an adult with an advanced solid tumor such as melanoma, head and neck, liver or kidney cancer. The sequenced sample was CD4+ or CD8+ T cells sorted from blood, obtained in a trial of the OX40 agonist ivuxolimab.

CDR3 DNA: TGTGCCAGCAGACAGGGGAAGAACACTGAAGCTTTCTTT. As protein: CASRQGKNTEAFF. The rearrangement links TRBV6-6 to TRBJ1-1; 7 bases map to TRBD1. Germline CDR1 MNHNY, CDR2 SVGAGI (reference sequence). This CDR3 region has 13 residues. J gave up 1 base and V 6 bases, and 2 bases lay outside the gene matches.